The T cell receptor beta chain under discussion was sequenced for a study of early T cells in non-severe SARS-CoV-2 infection. The CDR3 has 14 residues. Trimming removed 4 bases from V and 3 bases from J, with 9 bases in between. Germline CDR1 reads LNHNV; CDR2 reads YYDKDF (reference sequence). Individual cDNA molecules received unique molecular identifiers during library preparation. From the 5' RACE reads, TCRdb called clonotypes with MiXCR, one entry per CDR3 protein. The sample has tens of thousands of distinct CDR3 sequences; approximately 16% are singletons. The rearrangement links TRBV15 to TRBJ2-2; no definite D call. The TCR comes from an adult who was a healthcare worker with PCR-confirmed SARS-CoV-2 infection or an uninfected control (not recorded which). The starting material was whole blood, obtained at baseline. The CDR3 loop reads CATSKPQDTGELFF. CDR3 sequence (DNA): TGTGCCACCAGCAAACCACAAGACACCGGGGAGCTGTTTTTT.